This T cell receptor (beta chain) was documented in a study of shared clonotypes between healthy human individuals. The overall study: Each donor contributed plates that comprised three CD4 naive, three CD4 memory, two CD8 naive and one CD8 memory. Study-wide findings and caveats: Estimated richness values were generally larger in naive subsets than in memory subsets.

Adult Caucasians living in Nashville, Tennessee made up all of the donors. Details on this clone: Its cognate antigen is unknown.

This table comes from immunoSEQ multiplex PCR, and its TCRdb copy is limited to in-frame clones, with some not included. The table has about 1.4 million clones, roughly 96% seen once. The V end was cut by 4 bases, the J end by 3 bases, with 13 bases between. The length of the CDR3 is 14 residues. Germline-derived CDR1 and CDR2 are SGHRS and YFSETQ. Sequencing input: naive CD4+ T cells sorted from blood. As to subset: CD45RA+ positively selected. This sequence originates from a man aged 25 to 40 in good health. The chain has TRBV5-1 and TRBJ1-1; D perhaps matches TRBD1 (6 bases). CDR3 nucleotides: TGCGCCAGCAGCGCTACAGGGACTCACACTGAAGCTTTCTTT. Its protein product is CASSATGTHTEAFF.